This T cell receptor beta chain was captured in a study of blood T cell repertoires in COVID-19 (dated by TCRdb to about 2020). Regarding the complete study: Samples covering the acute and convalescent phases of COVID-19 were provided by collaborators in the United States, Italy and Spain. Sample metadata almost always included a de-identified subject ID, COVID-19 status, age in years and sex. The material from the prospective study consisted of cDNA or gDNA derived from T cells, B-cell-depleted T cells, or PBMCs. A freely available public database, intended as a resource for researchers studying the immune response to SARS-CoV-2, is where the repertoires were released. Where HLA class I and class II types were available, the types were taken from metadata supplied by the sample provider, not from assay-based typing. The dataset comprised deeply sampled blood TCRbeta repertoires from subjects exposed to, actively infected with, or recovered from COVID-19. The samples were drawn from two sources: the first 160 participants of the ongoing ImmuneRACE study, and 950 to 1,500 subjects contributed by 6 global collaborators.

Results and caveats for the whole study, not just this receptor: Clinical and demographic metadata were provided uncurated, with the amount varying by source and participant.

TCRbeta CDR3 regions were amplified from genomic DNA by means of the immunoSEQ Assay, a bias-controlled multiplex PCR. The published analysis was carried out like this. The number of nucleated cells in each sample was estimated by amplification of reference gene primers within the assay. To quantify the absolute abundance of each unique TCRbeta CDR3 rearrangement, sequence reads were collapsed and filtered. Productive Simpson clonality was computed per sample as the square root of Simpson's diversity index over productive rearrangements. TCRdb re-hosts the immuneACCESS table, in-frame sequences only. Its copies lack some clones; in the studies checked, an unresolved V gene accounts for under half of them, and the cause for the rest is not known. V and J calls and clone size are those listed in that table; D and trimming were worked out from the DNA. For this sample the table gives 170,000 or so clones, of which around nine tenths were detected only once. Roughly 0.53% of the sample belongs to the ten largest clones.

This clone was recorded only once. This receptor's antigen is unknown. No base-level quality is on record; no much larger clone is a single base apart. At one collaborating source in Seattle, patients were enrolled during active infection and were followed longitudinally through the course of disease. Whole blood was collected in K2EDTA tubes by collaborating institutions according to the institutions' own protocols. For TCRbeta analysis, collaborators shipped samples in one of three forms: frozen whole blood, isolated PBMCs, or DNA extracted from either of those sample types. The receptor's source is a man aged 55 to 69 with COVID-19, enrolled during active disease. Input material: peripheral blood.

This receptor carries the CDR3 CASSQDAGRTGELFF. The sequenced DNA is TGCGCCAGCAGCCAAGACGCAGGGCGGACCGGGGAGCTGTTTTTT. Recombination linked TRBV4-1 to TRBJ2-2; the D gene is perhaps TRBD1, from 5 matching bases. The CDR3, from cysteine to phenylalanine, totals 15 residues. CDR3 DNA is the only sequence kept; it has 45 bases, read in frame from the first base. Taken from the germline V gene, the CDR1 and CDR2 loops are MGHRA and YSYEKL. Between the V and J ends, shortened by 0 bases and 5 bases respectively, the junction contains 10 bases.